This T cell receptor beta chain was documented in a study of T cells expressing NK-cell markers. Germline V lookup: CDR1 MDHEN, CDR2 SYDVKM. The CDR3 extends over 14 amino acids. TCRdb re-analyzed the 5' RACE reads; it lists each CDR3 protein once, without DNA. This table holds 200,000 to 300,000 distinct CDR3 sequences. This clonotype was obtained from a woman aged 18 to 75 in good health. V and J are TRBV28 and TRBJ2-7. The sequenced sample was blood T cells: a sorted CD56 or NKG2C T cell subset, CD4+ or CD8+ T cells, or bulk PBMC T cells (not recorded which). CDR3 loop: CASSSPSRPYEQYF.